This entry lists 18 T cell receptor beta chains sequenced from one sample in a study of blood T cells in healthy people across ages. For the second PCR, which ran for about 6 to 11 cycles, a sample-barcoded 5' primer and a J-beta primer mix were used. One entry per CDR3 protein results from TCRdb running MiXCR on the 5' RACE reads. The table records more than 550,000 distinct CDR3 sequences, approximately 22% of them present only once. Specimen: blood. The origin of the receptors is a man in his 70s in good health.

J is TRBJ1-4 and V is TRBV5-1; D call uncertain. The length of the CDR3 is 16 residues. V shed 1 base and J shed 3 bases, with 13 bases lying between them. Looked up from germline, CDR1 is SGHRS and CDR2 is YFSETQ. CDR3 DNA sequence: TGCGCCAGCAGCTTGATATTAGGAGGTTCTAATGAAAAACTGTTTTTT. Translated: CASSLILGGSNEKLFF. The full variable domain, with the rest looked up from reference TRBV5-1 and TRBJ1-4, is KAGVTQTPRYLIKTRGQQVTLSCSPISGHRSVSWYQQTPGQGLQFLFEYFSETQRNKGNFPGRFSGRQFSNSRSEMNVSTLELGDSALYLCASSLILGGSNEKLFFGSGTQLSVL.

This clonotype was counted only a few times. The V gene is TRBV29-1, the J gene TRBJ1-1; 7 bases match TRBD1. CDR3 size: 14 residues. V lost 4 bases and J lost 1; bases outside the gene matches: 6. Germline values: CDR1 SQVTM, CDR2 ANQGSEA. The CDR3 reads CSVVPAGGNTEAFF. CDR3 DNA: TGCAGCGTTGTCCCGGCAGGGGGGAACACTGAAGCTTTCTTT.

The chain uses TRBV12-3 or TRBV12-4 and TRBJ2-3; 12 bases line up with TRBD2. The V gene end was trimmed by 5 bases and the J gene end by 1 base; junction bases not matched to a gene: 7. This CDR3 is 17 amino acids long. The CDR3 DNA reads TGTGCCAGCAGTCCTCGACTAGCGGGAGTGTGCACAGATACGCAGTATTTT. Translation: CASSPRLAGVCTDTQYF.

This clonotype showed up just a few times. J is TRBJ2-2 and V is TRBV12-3 or TRBV12-4; D is unresolved. The germline V and J ends were trimmed by 8 bases and 1 base, with 5 bases remaining between them. This CDR3 comprises 12 residues. CDR3 bases: TGTGCCAGCTTGGGGAACACCGGGGAGCTGTTTTTT. It is translated as CASLGNTGELFF.

This clonotype was counted ten times or more. The chain combines TRBV2 with TRBJ1-5, with unresolved D. The CDR3 covers 14 residues. Germline V gene data show CDR1 as SNHLY and CDR2 as FYNNEI. V was shortened by 2 bases and J by 5 bases, with 10 bases between the two germline ends. CDR3 coding DNA: TGTGCCAGCAGTGAAACGGCCCCCCATCAGCCCCAGCATTTT. This translates into CASSETAPHQPQHF.

This clonotype was recorded many times. This chain joins TRBV12-3 or TRBV12-4 and TRBJ1-5, with D possibly TRBD1 on 6 matching bases. V gave up 5 bases and J gave up 0 bases, with 11 bases separating them. The CDR3 is made up of 15 amino acids. The CDR3 region is CASSVGHFSNQPQHF. DNA of the CDR3: TGTGCCAGCAGTGTGGGACATTTTAGCAATCAGCCCCAGCATTTT.

The chain employs TRBV20-1 and TRBJ2-2; a weak D match, TRBD2 (6 bases). This CDR3 comprises 15 residues. Germline lookup yields CDR1 DFQATT and CDR2 SNEGSKA (reference sequence). V lost 0 bases and J 7 bases, leaving 15 bases between the germline ends. CDR3 residues: CSARDQRRANGELFF. The CDR3 region has the DNA TGCAGTGCTAGAGATCAAAGGAGGGCGAACGGGGAGCTGTTTTTT.

The V and J genes are TRBV12-3 or TRBV12-4 and TRBJ2-1; 11 bases fit TRBD2. V dropped 5 bases and J dropped 3; count of bases not matched to a gene: 6. The CDR3 extends over 16 amino acids. This CDR3 reads CASSALAGARYNEQFF. As DNA, the CDR3 is TGTGCCAGCAGTGCACTAGCGGGGGCCCGCTACAATGAGCAGTTCTTC.

This clonotype appeared a few times. The rearrangement uses TRBV29-1 and TRBJ1-2; perhaps TRBD1 as D (5 bases). The CDR3 covers 11 residues. In germline, CDR1 is SQVTM, CDR2 ANQGSEA. The V end lost 4 bases, the J end lost 7 bases, and 10 bases lay between the germline ends. The CDR3 reads CSVGAGTGYTF. CDR3 sequence (DNA): TGCAGCGTTGGGGCAGGGACTGGCTACACCTTC.

V and J are TRBV19 and TRBJ2-5; tentatively, D is TRBD2 (6 bases). The J call is doubtful: the DNA matches TRBJ2-1 better. The germline V gene encodes CDR1 LNHDA and CDR2 SQIVND (reference sequence). CDR3 size: 15 residues. This chain's CDR3 is CASNGGSGTYNEQFF. CDR3 DNA: TGTGCCAGTAATGGGGGGTCGGGGACTTACAATGAGCAGTTCTTC.

The sample holds a few counts of this clonotype. This rearrangement joins TRBV12-3 or TRBV12-4 to TRBJ1-6; TRBD1 is a possible D gene (6 bases). Trimming pared 5 bases from V and 4 bases from J, leaving 12 bases between. The CDR3 spans 15 residues. The CDR3 sequence: CASSPTGFYNSPLHF. The CDR3 bases are TGTGCCAGCAGTCCTACAGGGTTTTATAATTCACCCCTCCACTTT.

This clonotype was seen many times. This rearrangement joins TRBV27 to TRBJ2-5; D may match TRBD1 or TRBD2 (5 bases each). The DNA end is a closer match to TRBJ2-7, so the J assignment may be wrong. In germline, CDR1 is MNHEY, CDR2 SMNVEV (reference sequence). The CDR3 contains 13 residues. Written as DNA, the CDR3 is TGTGCCAGCAGCCTGACGGGGCAGTACGAGCAGTACTTC. This gives the protein CASSLTGQYEQYF.

This clonotype has just a few counts. The V call is TRBV14, the J call TRBJ2-5; D is possibly TRBD2 (6 bases). This CDR3 has 14 amino acids. Germline CDR1 SGHDN, CDR2 FVKESK. V was pared by 4 bases and J by 4 bases, with 13 bases between. DNA of the CDR3: TGTGCCAGCAGCCCCCGACTAGTTAGAGAGACCCAGTACTTC. Protein product: CASSPRLVRETQYF.

In this sample, this clonotype turned up a few times. The genes are TRBV29-1 and TRBJ2-3, with TRBD2 matching over 9 bases. CDR1 and CDR2 (germline): SQVTM, ANQGSEA. The trim removed 6 bases at V and 11 bases at J, leaving 15 bases unmatched. The CDR3 has 14 residues. CDR3 region: CSVLGLTSGSGQYF. In DNA form, the CDR3 reads TGCAGCGTCCTCGGACTGACTAGCGGCTCTGGGCAGTATTTT.

This clonotype has a handful of counts. The CDR3 region is CASSSRLARETQYF. For the CDR3, the DNA is TGTGCCAGCAGTTCGAGACTAGCAAGGGAGACCCAGTACTTC. The chain carries TRBV5-6 and TRBJ2-5; 7 bases are shared with TRBD2. J lost 5 bases, V lost 5 bases, and 9 bases had no gene match. Germline V gene sequence: CDR1 SGHDT, CDR2 YYEEEE. There are 14 residues in the CDR3.

The sample holds a few counts of this clonotype. V and J are TRBV7-8 and TRBJ2-4; D is possibly TRBD2 (5 bases). The CDR3 consists of 13 residues. V lost 3 bases and J 5 bases, leaving 8 bases between the germline ends. Germline V CDR1 and CDR2: SGHVS, FQNEAQ. This CDR3 reads CASSFRGENIQYF. The CDR3 DNA reads TGTGCCAGCAGCTTTCGGGGTGAAAACATTCAGTACTTC.

The table lists this clonotype with many counts. This sequence joins TRBV20-1 and TRBJ1-1, with 8 bases lining up with TRBD1. Germline lookup yields CDR1 DFQATT and CDR2 SNEGSKA (reference sequence). The CDR3 covers 14 residues. V dropped 5 bases and J dropped 3; count of bases not matched to a gene: 8. DNA for the CDR3: TGCAGTGCTCATGGACAGGGAATCGACACTGAAGCTTTCTTT. It translates to CSAHGQGIDTEAFF.

As regards this clonotype: The germline gene is not matched at one end of the junction; a read error may be the cause. This rearrangement joins TRBV7-7 to TRBJ2-5; 8 nucleotides line up with TRBD2. Germline V lookup: CDR1 SSHAT, CDR2 FNYEAQ (reference sequence). The CDR3 consists of 16 residues. CDR3 region: CASSLPGTSQRETQYF. CDR3 sequence (DNA): TGTGCCAGCAGCTTACCCGGGACTAGTCAACGGGAGACCCAATACTTC. The complete variable domain, with remaining parts taken from reference TRBV7-7 and TRBJ2-5, reads GAGVSQSPRYKVTKRGQDVTLRCDPISSHATLYWYQQALGQGPEFLTYFNYEAQPDKSGLPSDRFSAERPEGSISTLTIQRTEQRDSAMYRCASSLPGTSQRETQYFGPGTRLLVL.